The clone carrying this T cell receptor beta chain has just a few counts. Germline trimming cut 4 bases from V and 5 bases from J; bases unmatched to any gene: 6. The germline gives CDR1 SGHTA, CDR2 FQGNSA. This CDR3 contains 14 residues. Through a sample-barcoded 5' primer and a J-beta primer mix, a second PCR was run for roughly 6 to 11 cycles. Each cDNA was tagged by a template-switch adaptor containing 12 random nucleotides. Each CDR3 protein gets one entry after TCRdb re-called the 5' RACE reads with MiXCR. The sample has hundreds of thousands of distinct CDR3 sequences, around 62% seen once; the top ten hold around a quarter. The data stem from a study of blood T cells in healthy people across ages.

This chain joins TRBV7-2 and TRBJ2-7; the match to TRBD2 covers 9 bases. The sequencing sample was made of blood. This clonotype was sampled from a man aged 25 to 40 in good health. The CDR3 DNA sequence: TGTGCCAGCAGCTACGAGCGGGGGGAACACGAGCAGTACTTC. Protein: CASSYERGEHEQYF. Filled out from reference TRBV7-2 and TRBJ2-7, the complete variable domain reads GAGVSQSPSNKVTEKGKDVELRCDPISGHTALYWYRQSLGQGLEFLIYFQGNSAPDKSGLPSDRFSAERTGGSVSTLTIQRTQQEDSAVYLCASSYERGEHEQYFGPGTRLTVT.